Below, 15 T cell receptor beta chains from the same sample are listed, as sequenced in a study of a mutant IDH1 vaccine in newly diagnosed glioma. Documented time point: week 35, safety follow-up. One vaccine dose held 300 ug of mutant IDH1 20-mer peptide and came with topical imiquimod. These receptors' targets are unknown. This table comes from immunoSEQ multiplex PCR, and its TCRdb copy is limited to in-frame clones, with some not included. The data show about 69,000 clones, around 87% seen once. The specimen was PBMCs, collected from a glioma patient whose treatment included an IDH1 peptide vaccine. The receptors were sampled from a young man with glioma.

CDR3 sequence: CASSIDLGTQYF. In DNA form, the CDR3 reads TGTGCCAGTAGTATAGATTTGGGGACCCAGTACTTC. The genes are TRBV19 and TRBJ2-5; no clear D. Germline CDR1 LNHDA, CDR2 SQIVND (reference sequence). The CDR3 contains 12 residues. V lost 0 bases to trimming and J lost 7 bases, with 6 bases between them.

The chain carries TRBV19 and TRBJ1-2; TRBD1 is a possible D gene (5 bases). Trimming removed 3 bases at V and 3 bases at J, with 11 bases between. Germline CDR1 LNHDA, CDR2 SQIVND (reference sequence). This CDR3 spans 14 amino acids. CDR3 residues: CASSMGVGDYGYTF. CDR3 nucleotides: TGTGCCAGTAGTATGGGGGTAGGGGACTATGGCTACACCTTC.

The chain is built from TRBV28 and TRBJ1-5; 7 positions match TRBD1. The CDR3 sequence is 15 residues long. J gave up 6 bases and V 3 bases, and 8 bases lay outside the gene matches. Germline V gene data show CDR1 as MDHEN and CDR2 as SYDVKM. The DNA of the CDR3 is TGTGCCAGCAGTTTGCCGGATCAGGGGGGTCAGCCCCAGCATTTT. The encoded protein is CASSLPDQGGQPQHF.

This chain links TRBV5-4 with TRBJ2-5; no reliable D call. This CDR3 has 14 amino acids. Trimming pared 2 bases from V and 1 base from J, leaving 9 bases between. Germline CDR1 and CDR2: SGHNT and YYREEE (reference sequence). This CDR3 is CASSFTISQETQYF. The CDR3 DNA follows: TGTGCCAGCAGCTTCACGATTTCCCAAGAGACCCAGTACTTC.

This sequence joins TRBV2 and TRBJ1-5; 9 bases are shared with TRBD1. The J segment lost 5 bases and the V segment lost 7 bases, leaving 3 bases of the junction unmatched. CDR3 size: 13 residues. Germline lookup yields CDR1 SNHLY and CDR2 FYNNEI. The CDR3 DNA reads as TGTGCCAGCAAGGGACAGGGTCATCAGCCCCAGCATTTT. As protein: CASKGQGHQPQHF.

The rearrangement links TRBV5-1 to TRBJ2-7; 8 positions match TRBD2. V lost 4 bases to trimming and J lost 1 base; unmatched junction nucleotides: 16. The CDR3 length is 18 residues. Germline values: CDR1 SGHRS, CDR2 YFSETQ. Here the CDR3 DNA reads TGCGCCAGCAGCCCCAATCCTTTAGCGGGGCCCCGGTCCTACGAGCAGTACTTC. Translated: CASSPNPLAGPRSYEQYF.

The rearrangement joins TRBV2 to TRBJ1-6; tentative D call: TRBD1 (6 bases). The V gene lost 5 bases and the J gene lost 10 bases, with 12 bases spanning the gap. Germline CDR1 SNHLY, CDR2 FYNNEI. The CDR3 runs 13 residues. The chain's CDR3 is CASSLQGSSPLHF. CDR3 DNA sequence: TGTGCCAGCAGTTTGCAGGGGAGCTCACCCCTCCACTTT.

The V gene is TRBV27, the J gene TRBJ2-7; 10 bases map to TRBD2. Germline CDR1 and CDR2: MNHEY and SMNVEV (reference sequence). V dropped 6 bases and J dropped 0; count of bases not matched to a gene: 2. The CDR3 sequence is 14 residues long. The DNA of the CDR3 is TGTGCCAGCAGACTAGCGGGAAGCTCCTACGAGCAGTACTTC. Its translation: CASRLAGSSYEQYF.

V gene TRBV7-3 combines with J gene TRBJ2-1, with D unclear. Germline CDR1 SGHTA, CDR2 FQGTGA. CDR3 length: 13 amino acids. Trimming cost V 0 bases and J 4 bases, with 4 bases left between them. The CDR3 protein is CASSLTGYNEQFF. DNA for the CDR3: TGTGCCAGCAGCTTAACTGGTTACAATGAGCAGTTCTTC.

The rearrangement uses TRBV2 and TRBJ2-1; weak D call: TRBD2 (7 bases). This CDR3 comprises 11 residues. V was trimmed by 4 bases and J by 12 bases, leaving 10 bases between them. From germline, CDR1 is SNHLY and CDR2 FYNNEI. The CDR3 DNA follows: TGTGCCAGCAGTGTGGGAGGGGGGCAGTTCTTC. Translated, it gives CASSVGGGQFF.

The rearrangement joins TRBV7-9 to TRBJ2-5, with 8 nucleotides matching TRBD2. In germline, CDR1 is SEHNR, CDR2 FQNEAQ (reference sequence). The V gene end was trimmed by 3 bases and the J gene end by 1 base; junction bases not matched to a gene: 7. The CDR3 covers 16 residues. CDR3 in DNA: TGTGCCAGCAGCTTGACAGGCGGGGGGCCCCAAGAGACCCAGTACTTC. This codes for CASSLTGGGPQETQYF. The whole variable domain, filled in from reference TRBV7-9 and TRBJ2-5, reads DTGVSQNPRHKITKRGQNVTFRCDPISEHNRLYWYRQTLGQGPEFLTYFQNEAQLEKSRLLSDRFSAERPKGSFSTLEIQRTEQGDSAMYLCASSLTGGGPQETQYFGPGTRLLVL.

This chain connects TRBV12-5 to TRBJ2-1; D call uncertain. The CDR3 spans 13 residues. Trimming stripped 2 bases from V and 9 bases from J, with 11 bases between. Germline V gene lookup returns CDR1 LGHNT and CDR2 FRNRAP. The CDR3 nucleotides read TGTGCTAGTGGTTTGACCGACACGGGTGAGCAGTTCTTC. It yields the protein CASGLTDTGEQFF.

The chain uses TRBV30 and TRBJ2-5; 8 bases are shared with TRBD2. V dropped 4 bases and J dropped 1; count of bases not matched to a gene: 8. The CDR3 covers 15 residues. The germline V gene encodes CDR1 GTSNPN and CDR2 SVGIG (reference sequence). The CDR3 region has the DNA TGTGCCTGGAACGGGGCTAGCGGGTTCCAAGAGACCCAGTACTTC. Encoded protein: CAWNGASGFQETQYF.

With regard to this clone: Other DNA sequences in the same sample also yield this CDR3. The chain is built from TRBV7-9 and TRBJ1-1; D remains unclear. Trimming cost V 1 base and J 2 bases, with 5 bases left between them. The germline CDR1 and CDR2 sequences are SEHNR and FQNEAQ (reference sequence). The CDR3 runs to 13 residues. The CDR3 spells CASSLVPNTEAFF. The CDR3 nucleotides read TGTGCCAGCAGCTTAGTCCCCAACACTGAAGCTTTCTTT. Full variable domain (missing parts from reference TRBV7-9 and TRBJ1-1): DTGVSQNPRHKITKRGQNVTFRCDPISEHNRLYWYRQTLGQGPEFLTYFQNEAQLEKSRLLSDRFSAERPKGSFSTLEIQRTEQGDSAMYLCASSLVPNTEAFFGQGTRLTVV.

This clone has just one count. CDR3 DNA: TGTGCCAGCAGTTCCTCCCCATACGAGCAGTACTTC. It codes for CASSSSPYEQYF. This sequence joins TRBV28 and TRBJ2-7, with D unresolved. The germline V and J ends were trimmed by 4 bases and 4 bases, with 8 bases remaining between them. Germline V gene lookup returns CDR1 MDHEN and CDR2 SYDVKM. The CDR3 sequence is 12 residues long.